This is a list of T cell receptor beta chains from one sample in a study of blood T cells in healthy people across ages. TCRdb fed the 5' RACE reads into MiXCR, producing one record per CDR3 protein. Seen here are roughly 2 million distinct CDR3 sequences, about 49% observed once, and the top ten hold more than 2%. The sequencing sample was made of blood. The receptor source for this set is a woman in her thirties or forties in good health. The CDR3 runs from the conserved cysteine through the conserved F or W. The D gene is left open where the match is weak. Not all rows give a size; the values are once, few, many and, for expanded clones, a class.

d_gene | j_gene | abundance | v_gene | CDR3nt | CDR3aa
TRBD2 | TRBJ2-1 | few | TRBV11-2 | TGTGCCAGCAGCTTGGGGGGGGACCCCTACAATGAGCAGTTCTTC | CASSLGGDPYNEQFF
TRBD2 | TRBJ2-1 | - | TRBV4-3 | TGTGCCAGCAGCCAAGATAGCGGGGGGGCCAATGAGCAGTTCTTC | CASSQDSGGANEQFF
TRBD1 | TRBJ1-1 | - | TRBV7-2 | TGTGCCAGCAGCACCCGGACAGGGGGCGCCACTGAAGCTTTCTTT | CASSTRTGGATEAFF
- | TRBJ2-3 | - | TRBV7-8 | TGTGCCAGCAGCTCGACGCGAGTCGGAGGCACAGATACGCAGTATTTT | CASSSTRVGGTDTQYF
- | TRBJ2-5 | - | TRBV18 | TGTGCCAGCTCACCACTGGGGGACCACCAAGAGACCCAGTACTTC | CASSPLGDHQETQYF
TRBD1 | TRBJ2-5 | - | TRBV7-9 | TGTGCCAGCAGCTTATCCGGGACAGGGGGCCTGGAGACCCAGTACTTC | CASSLSGTGGLETQYF
- | TRBJ2-3 | - | TRBV15 | TGTGCCACCAGCAGAGCAGGGGTCACAGATACGCAGTATTTT | CATSRAGVTDTQYF
- | TRBJ1-6 | - | TRBV4-1 | TGCGCCAGCAGCCAACTTCAGGGTTCACCCCTCCACTTT | CASSQLQGSPLHF
- | TRBJ2-1 | - | TRBV6-6 | TGTGCCAGCAGTTACTCGGGCGCGAATGAGCAGTTCTTC | CASSYSGANEQFF
TRBD1 | TRBJ2-7 | - | TRBV6-1 | TGTGCCAGCACCCAGGGGGCCTCCTACGAGCAGTACTTC | CASTQGASYEQYF
- | TRBJ2-5 | - | TRBV11-2 | TGTGCCAGCAGCTTCTTACAGGGTAGAGGGGAGACCCAGTACTTC | CASSFLQGRGETQYF
TRBD2 | TRBJ2-1 | - | TRBV7-2 | TGTGCCAGCAGCTCCTTCCTAGCGGGGGGGCCGGAGGAGCAGTTCTTC | CASSSFLAGGPEEQFF
- | TRBJ2-3 | - | TRBV6-2/TRBV6-3 | TGTGCCAGCAGAGATGCAGTGAGGGCAGATACGCAGTATTTT | CASRDAVRADTQYF
- | TRBJ2-4 | - | TRBV3-1 | TGTGCCAGCAGCCAAGAAAGGGAAGCCAAAAACATTCAGTACTTC | CASSQEREAKNIQYF
- | TRBJ1-2 | - | TRBV27 | TGTGCCAGCAGTTTTGGGACGGCAGCTAACTATGGCTACACCTTC | CASSFGTAANYGYTF
- | TRBJ2-7 | - | TRBV20-1 | TGCAGTGCTAGAGCGCCCATTTCCCACGAGCAGTACTTC | CSARAPISHEQYF
- | TRBJ1-1 | few | TRBV4-1 | TGCGCCAGCAGCCAAGGTCCCGTGGCGAACACTGAAGCTTTCTTT | CASSQGPVANTEAFF